This T cell receptor (beta chain) originates from a study of cytomegalovirus exposure and HLA in healthy donors. Study summary: The use of the same platform for the 120 validation repertoires and the approximately 690 first-cohort repertoires was reported by a later analysis. Study-level findings and limits: Reports indicated that the classifier achieved high specificity and sensitivity in diagnosing cytomegalovirus status. Many donors shared some public TCRs, even though most TCR sequences were rare. Among TCR beta chains, those listed as cytomegalovirus-associated numbered fewer than 200.

Germline CDR1 MNHEY, CDR2 SVGAGI. Trimming removed 4 bases from V and 7 bases from J; junction bases left unmatched: 12. The CDR3 extends over 15 amino acids. Comments on this clone: The antigen is undetermined.

Using immunoSEQ multiplex PCR, the repertoire was profiled, and TCRdb retains in-frame clones only, with some absent. The sample gives 130,000 or so clones, over 85% of which show up once; approximately 2% is in the top ten. Sequencing was done on a sample of PBMCs. The chain couples TRBV6-5 to TRBJ2-7; TRBD2 matches 8 bases. The clonotype originates from a woman aged 18-29 years in good health and CMV-seronegative. DNA for the CDR3: TGTGCCAGCAGTTCCCCCGGGACTAGGACTGGTGAGCAGTACTTC. This encodes CASSSPGTRTGEQYF.